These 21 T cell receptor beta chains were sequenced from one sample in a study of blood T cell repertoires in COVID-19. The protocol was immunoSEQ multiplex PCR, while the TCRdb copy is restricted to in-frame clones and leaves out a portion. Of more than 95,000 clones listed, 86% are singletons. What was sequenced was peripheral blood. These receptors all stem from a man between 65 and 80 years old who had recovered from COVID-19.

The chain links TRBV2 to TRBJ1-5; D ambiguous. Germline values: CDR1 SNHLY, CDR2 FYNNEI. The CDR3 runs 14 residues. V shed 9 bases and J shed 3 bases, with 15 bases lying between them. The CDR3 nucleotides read TGTGCCAGTTCCGTACCTATTGACAATCAGCCCCAGCATTTT. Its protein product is CASSVPIDNQPQHF.

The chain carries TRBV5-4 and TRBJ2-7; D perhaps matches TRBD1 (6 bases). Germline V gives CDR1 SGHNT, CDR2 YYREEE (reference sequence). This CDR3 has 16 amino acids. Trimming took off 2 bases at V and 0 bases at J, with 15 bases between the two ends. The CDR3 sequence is CASSFVAGASSYEQYF. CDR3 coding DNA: TGTGCCAGCAGCTTCGTGGCAGGGGCCTCCTCCTACGAGCAGTACTTC.

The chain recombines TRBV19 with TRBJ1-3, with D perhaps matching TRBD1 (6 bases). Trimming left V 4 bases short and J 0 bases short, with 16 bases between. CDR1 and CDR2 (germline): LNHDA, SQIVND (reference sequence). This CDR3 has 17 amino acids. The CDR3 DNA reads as TGTGCCAGTAGTACCCGACAGGTTCCGTACTCTGGAAACACCATATATTTT. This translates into CASSTRQVPYSGNTIYF.

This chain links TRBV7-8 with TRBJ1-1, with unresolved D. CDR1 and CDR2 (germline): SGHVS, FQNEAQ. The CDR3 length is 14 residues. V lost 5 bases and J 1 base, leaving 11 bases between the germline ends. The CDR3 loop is CASSPEEENTEAFF. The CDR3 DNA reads TGTGCCAGCAGCCCAGAGGAAGAGAACACTGAAGCTTTCTTT.

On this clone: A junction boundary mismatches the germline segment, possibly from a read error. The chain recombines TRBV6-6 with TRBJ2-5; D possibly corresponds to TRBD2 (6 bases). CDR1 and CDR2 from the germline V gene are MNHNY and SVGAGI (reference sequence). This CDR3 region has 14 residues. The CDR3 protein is CASSYTGVQGTQYF. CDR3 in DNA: TGTGCCAGCAGTTACACGGGAGTGCAAGGGACCCAGTACTTC.

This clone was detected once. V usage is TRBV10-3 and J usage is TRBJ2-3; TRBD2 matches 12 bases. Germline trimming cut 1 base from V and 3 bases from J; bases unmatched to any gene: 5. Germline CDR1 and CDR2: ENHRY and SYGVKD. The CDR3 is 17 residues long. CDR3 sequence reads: CAISEWRLAGATDTQYF. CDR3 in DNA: TGTGCCATCAGTGAGTGGCGACTAGCGGGAGCAACAGATACGCAGTATTTT.

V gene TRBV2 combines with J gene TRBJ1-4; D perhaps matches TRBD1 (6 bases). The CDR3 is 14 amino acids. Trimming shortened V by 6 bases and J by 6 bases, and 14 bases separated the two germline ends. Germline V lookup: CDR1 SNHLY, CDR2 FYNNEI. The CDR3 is CASSRTGWDEKLFF. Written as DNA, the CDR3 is TGTGCCAGCAGCCGAACAGGGTGGGATGAAAAACTGTTTTTT.

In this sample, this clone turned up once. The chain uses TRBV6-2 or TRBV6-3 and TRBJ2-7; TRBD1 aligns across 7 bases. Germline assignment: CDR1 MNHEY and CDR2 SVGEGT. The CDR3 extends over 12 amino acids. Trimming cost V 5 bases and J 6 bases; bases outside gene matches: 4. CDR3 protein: CASSQHRGEQYF. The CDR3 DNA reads TGTGCCAGCAGTCAACACAGGGGCGAGCAGTACTTC.

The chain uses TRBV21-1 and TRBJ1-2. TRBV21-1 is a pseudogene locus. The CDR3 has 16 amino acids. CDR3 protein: CASSKEEGGPDYGYTF. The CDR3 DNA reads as TGTGCCAGCAGCAAAGAGGAGGGAGGGCCGGACTATGGCTACACCTTC.

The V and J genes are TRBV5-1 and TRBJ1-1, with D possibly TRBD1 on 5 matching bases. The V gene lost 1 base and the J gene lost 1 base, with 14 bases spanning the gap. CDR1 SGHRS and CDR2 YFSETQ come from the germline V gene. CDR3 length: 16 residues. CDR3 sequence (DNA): TGCGCCAGCAGCTTGATCCCAGGGCTCAGGAACACTGAAGCTTTCTTT. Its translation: CASSLIPGLRNTEAFF. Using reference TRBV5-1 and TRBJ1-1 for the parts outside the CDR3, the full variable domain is KAGVTQTPRYLIKTRGQQVTLSCSPISGHRSVSWYQQTPGQGLQFLFEYFSETQRNKGNFPGRFSGRQFSNSRSEMNVSTLELGDSALYLCASSLIPGLRNTEAFFGQGTRLTVV.

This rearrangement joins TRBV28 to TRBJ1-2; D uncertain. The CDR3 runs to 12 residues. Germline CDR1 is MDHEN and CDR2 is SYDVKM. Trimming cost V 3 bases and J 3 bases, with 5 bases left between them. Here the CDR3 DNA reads TGTGCCAGCAGTTTGTATGACTATGGCTACACCTTC. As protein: CASSLYDYGYTF.

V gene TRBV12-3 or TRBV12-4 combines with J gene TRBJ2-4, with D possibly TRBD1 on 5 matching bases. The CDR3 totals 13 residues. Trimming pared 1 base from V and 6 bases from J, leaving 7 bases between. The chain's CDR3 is CASSLGQGNIQYF. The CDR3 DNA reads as TGTGCCAGCAGTTTAGGGCAGGGAAACATTCAGTACTTC.

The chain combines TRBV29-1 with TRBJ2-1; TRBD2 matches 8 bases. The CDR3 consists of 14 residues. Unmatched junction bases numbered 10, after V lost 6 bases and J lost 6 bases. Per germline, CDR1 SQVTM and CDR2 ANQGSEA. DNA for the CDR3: TGCAGCGTCGGCCGGGGGGGCCTGAGCAATGAGCAGTTCTTC. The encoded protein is CSVGRGGLSNEQFF.

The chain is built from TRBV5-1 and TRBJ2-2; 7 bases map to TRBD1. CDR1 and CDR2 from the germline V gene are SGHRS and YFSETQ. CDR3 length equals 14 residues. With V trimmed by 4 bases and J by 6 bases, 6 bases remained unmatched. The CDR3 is CASSPDRPSGELFF. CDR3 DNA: TGCGCCAGCAGCCCGGACAGGCCATCCGGGGAGCTGTTTTTT. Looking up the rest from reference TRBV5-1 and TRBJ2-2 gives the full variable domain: KAGVTQTPRYLIKTRGQQVTLSCSPISGHRSVSWYQQTPGQGLQFLFEYFSETQRNKGNFPGRFSGRQFSNSRSEMNVSTLELGDSALYLCASSPDRPSGELFFGEGSRLTVL.

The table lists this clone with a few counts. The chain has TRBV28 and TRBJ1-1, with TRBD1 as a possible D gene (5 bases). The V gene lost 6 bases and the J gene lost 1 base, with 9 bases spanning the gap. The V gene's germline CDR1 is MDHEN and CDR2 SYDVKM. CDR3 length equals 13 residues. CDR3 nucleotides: TGTGCCAGCAGACCAGGGTGGAACACTGAAGCTTTCTTT. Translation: CASRPGWNTEAFF.

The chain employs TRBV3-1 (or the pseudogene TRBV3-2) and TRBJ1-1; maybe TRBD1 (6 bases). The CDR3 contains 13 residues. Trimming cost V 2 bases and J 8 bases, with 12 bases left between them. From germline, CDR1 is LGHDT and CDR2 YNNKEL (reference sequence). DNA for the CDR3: TGTGCCAGCAGCCAATTGAGCGGGACAGAAGCTTTCTTT. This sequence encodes CASSQLSGTEAFF.

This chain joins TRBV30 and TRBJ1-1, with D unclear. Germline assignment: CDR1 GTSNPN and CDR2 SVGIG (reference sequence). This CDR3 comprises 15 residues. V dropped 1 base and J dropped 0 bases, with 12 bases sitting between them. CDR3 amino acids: CAWSANMGMNTEAFF. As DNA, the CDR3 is TGTGCCTGGAGTGCGAATATGGGCATGAACACTGAAGCTTTCTTT.

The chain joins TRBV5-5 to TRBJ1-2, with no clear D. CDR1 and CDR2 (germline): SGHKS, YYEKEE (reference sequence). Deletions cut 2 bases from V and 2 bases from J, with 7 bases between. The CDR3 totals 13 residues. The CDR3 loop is CASSFNSNYGYTF. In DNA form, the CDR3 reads TGTGCCAGCAGCTTCAACAGCAACTATGGCTACACCTTC.

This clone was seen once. CDR3 nucleotides: TGTGCCAGCAGCCTAGGGGGAGTCGACTACGAGCAGTACTTC. Amino acids: CASSLGGVDYEQYF. The rearrangement uses TRBV6-5 and TRBJ2-7; possibly TRBD1 for D (6 bases). The CDR3 extends over 14 amino acids. Germline assignment: CDR1 MNHEY and CDR2 SVGAGI. Trimming stripped 6 bases from V and 3 bases from J, with 15 bases between.

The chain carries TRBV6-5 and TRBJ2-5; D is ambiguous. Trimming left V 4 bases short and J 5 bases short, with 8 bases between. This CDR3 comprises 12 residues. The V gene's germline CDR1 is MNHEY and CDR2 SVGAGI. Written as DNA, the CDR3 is TGTGCCAGCAGTTCCCAATTGGAGACCCAGTACTTC. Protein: CASSSQLETQYF.

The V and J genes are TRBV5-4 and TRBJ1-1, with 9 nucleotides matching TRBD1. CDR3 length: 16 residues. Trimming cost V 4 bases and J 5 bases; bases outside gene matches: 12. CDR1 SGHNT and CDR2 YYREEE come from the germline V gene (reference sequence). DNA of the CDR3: TGTGCCAGCAGCCCTGTCACCGGGACAGGGAGGACTGAAGCTTTCTTT. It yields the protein CASSPVTGTGRTEAFF.